The rows below give T cell receptor beta chains drawn from one sample of a study of T-cell reconstitution after alpha-beta-depleted transplantation in children. TCRdb reanalysed the PCR reads using MiXCR and keeps one entry per CDR3 protein. The top ten clones hold about 12% of a sample with about 200,000 distinct CDR3 sequences, roughly 15% of them seen once. The sample consisted of PBMCs from the stem cell graft donor, taken from the stem cell graft. These receptors were collected from a human donor who donated a stem cell graft to a child with acute lymphoblastic leukemia. Each CDR3 is given with its conserved first and last residue. The D gene is left open where the match is weak. The size field is filled for only some rows; it gives once, few, many or a size class.

j_gene: TRBJ2-2; v_gene: TRBV6-2/TRBV6-3; abundance: many; d_gene: TRBD1; CDR3nt: TGTGCCAGCAGCGCGGTGGGACAGGGGTTGACCGGGGAGCTGTTTTTT; CDR3aa: CASSAVGQGLTGELFF
j_gene: TRBJ1-1; v_gene: TRBV6-1; abundance: NA; d_gene: NA; CDR3nt: TGTGCCAGCAGTGAAGTGGGGGCCCCTTCGAACACTGAAGCTTTCTTT; CDR3aa: CASSEVGAPSNTEAFF
j_gene: TRBJ2-1; v_gene: TRBV3-1; abundance: many; d_gene: NA; CDR3nt: TGTGCCAGCAGCCAAGATTACAGCCCGAGCTCCTACAATGAGCAGTTCTTC; CDR3aa: CASSQDYSPSSYNEQFF
j_gene: TRBJ1-6; v_gene: TRBV12-3/TRBV12-4; abundance: many; d_gene: NA; CDR3nt: TGTGCCAGCAGTCGCATTCTGGGGACCTATTCACCCCTCCACTTT; CDR3aa: CASSRILGTYSPLHF
j_gene: TRBJ2-3; v_gene: TRBV20-1; abundance: many; d_gene: TRBD2; CDR3nt: TGCAGTGCCGACCGAGGACTAGCGGGAGGGTCCCTTAACACAGATACGCAGTATTTT; CDR3aa: CSADRGLAGGSLNTDTQYF
j_gene: TRBJ2-2; v_gene: TRBV28; abundance: NA; d_gene: NA; CDR3nt: TGTGCCAGCAGTTCTTACGTCACCGCGAACACCGGGGAGCTGTTTTTT; CDR3aa: CASSSYVTANTGELFF
j_gene: TRBJ2-1; v_gene: TRBV5-1; abundance: many; d_gene: NA; CDR3nt: TGCGCCAGCAGCTTGGAAGGGTGGAGTAATGAGCAGTTCTTC; CDR3aa: CASSLEGWSNEQFF
j_gene: TRBJ2-7; v_gene: TRBV13; abundance: NA; d_gene: NA; CDR3nt: TGTGCCAGCAGCTCGACCGGGACGAATCCCTACGAGCAGTACTTC; CDR3aa: CASSSTGTNPYEQYF
j_gene: TRBJ2-5; v_gene: TRBV20-1; abundance: NA; d_gene: NA; CDR3nt: TGCAGTGCTAGAGATTGGGAGACCCAGTACTTC; CDR3aa: CSARDWETQYF
j_gene: TRBJ2-1; v_gene: TRBV30; abundance: NA; d_gene: NA; CDR3nt: TGTGCCTGGAGTGTCATTGGTGGTCAGTTCTTC; CDR3aa: CAWSVIGGQFF
j_gene: TRBJ1-3; v_gene: TRBV7-9; abundance: NA; d_gene: TRBD1; CDR3nt: TGTGCCAGCAGCGACCAGGGGGCTGGTGGAAACACCATATATTTT; CDR3aa: CASSDQGAGGNTIYF
j_gene: TRBJ1-5; v_gene: TRBV7-6; abundance: many; d_gene: TRBD1; CDR3nt: TGTGCCAGCAGCTCTGGACAGGGAAATCAGCCCCAGCATTTT; CDR3aa: CASSSGQGNQPQHF
j_gene: TRBJ2-7; v_gene: TRBV25-1; abundance: many; d_gene: TRBD1; CDR3nt: TGTGCCAGCAGTGAGCCCGGACAGGGCAACGAGCAGTACTTC; CDR3aa: CASSEPGQGNEQYF
j_gene: TRBJ1-4; v_gene: TRBV20-1; abundance: NA; d_gene: NA; CDR3nt: TGCAGTGCTAGACCCAAAATGGGACGGAGGCGAACAACTAATGAAAAACTGTTTTTT; CDR3aa: CSARPKMGRRRTTNEKLFF
j_gene: TRBJ1-2; v_gene: TRBV6-1; abundance: many; d_gene: NA; CDR3nt: TGTGCCAGCAGCTCAGCCTCGAGAAAAGAATATGGCTACACCTTC; CDR3aa: CASSSASRKEYGYTF
j_gene: TRBJ2-3; v_gene: TRBV10-3; abundance: NA; d_gene: TRBD2; CDR3nt: TGTGCCATCAGCCGGGTTCGGGAGGCCGATACGCAGTATTTT; CDR3aa: CAISRVREADTQYF
j_gene: TRBJ2-7; v_gene: TRBV5-4; abundance: NA; d_gene: NA; CDR3nt: TGTGCCAGCAGCCCAGACCAAGGGGCGATAAACTCCGAGCAGTACTTC; CDR3aa: CASSPDQGAINSEQYF
j_gene: TRBJ2-1; v_gene: TRBV7-2; abundance: many; d_gene: NA; CDR3nt: TGTGCCAGCAGCAGAGATGGACATGAGCAGTTCTTC; CDR3aa: CASSRDGHEQFF
j_gene: TRBJ2-7; v_gene: TRBV11-3; abundance: NA; d_gene: NA; CDR3nt: TGTGCCAGCAGCCAATACAGCGGGTCCTACGAGCAGTACTTC; CDR3aa: CASSQYSGSYEQYF
j_gene: TRBJ1-2; v_gene: TRBV3-1; abundance: many; d_gene: NA; CDR3nt: TGTGCCAGCAGCCATTCCCGGGGCTACACCTTC; CDR3aa: CASSHSRGYTF
j_gene: TRBJ2-3; v_gene: TRBV5-5; abundance: few; d_gene: NA; CDR3nt: TGTGCCAGCAGCGATCGGGCGGATCACACAGATACGCAGTATTTT; CDR3aa: CASSDRADHTDTQYF
j_gene: TRBJ2-7; v_gene: TRBV5-1; abundance: NA; d_gene: TRBD2; CDR3nt: TGCGCCAGCAGCTTGGTGGGACTAGCGGGCGAGCAGTACTTC; CDR3aa: CASSLVGLAGEQYF
j_gene: TRBJ2-1; v_gene: TRBV6-5; abundance: many; d_gene: TRBD1; CDR3nt: TGTGCCAGCAGTTACCCCGGGACAGGGGTTGAGCAGTTCTTC; CDR3aa: CASSYPGTGVEQFF
j_gene: TRBJ1-2; v_gene: TRBV5-1; abundance: NA; d_gene: TRBD1; CDR3nt: TGCGCCAGCAGCTTCCCCGGGACAGGCAACAACTATGGCTACACCTTC; CDR3aa: CASSFPGTGNNYGYTF
j_gene: TRBJ1-4; v_gene: TRBV29-1; abundance: many; d_gene: NA; CDR3nt: TGCAGCGCTTCCCTTGCAACTAATGAAAAACTGTTTTTT; CDR3aa: CSASLATNEKLFF
j_gene: TRBJ2-7; v_gene: TRBV7-9; abundance: many; d_gene: NA; CDR3nt: TGTGCCAGCAGCGGATTCGAGCAGTACTTC; CDR3aa: CASSGFEQYF
j_gene: TRBJ2-7; v_gene: TRBV5-1; abundance: many; d_gene: TRBD1; CDR3nt: TGCGCCAGCAGCTCCCGAGGGACAGACTACGAGCAGTACTTC; CDR3aa: CASSSRGTDYEQYF
j_gene: TRBJ2-5; v_gene: TRBV20-1; abundance: many; d_gene: TRBD2; CDR3nt: TGCAGTGCTAGGAATTTTGGGACTAGCGACCAAGAGACCCAGTACTTC; CDR3aa: CSARNFGTSDQETQYF
j_gene: TRBJ2-1; v_gene: TRBV2; abundance: NA; d_gene: NA; CDR3nt: TGTGCCAGCAGTGAACGTATCAGGGTGCGGAATGAGCAGTTCTTC; CDR3aa: CASSERIRVRNEQFF
j_gene: TRBJ2-7; v_gene: TRBV20-1; abundance: many; d_gene: NA; CDR3nt: TGCAGTGCTAGGGATCTTCGCAGGTCGAGCTCCTACGAGCAGTACTTC; CDR3aa: CSARDLRRSSSYEQYF
j_gene: TRBJ1-2; v_gene: TRBV20-1; abundance: many; d_gene: NA; CDR3nt: TGCAGTGCTAGACTTCCCTTAATAATTGCGTCGGGCTATGGCTACACCTTC; CDR3aa: CSARLPLIIASGYGYTF
j_gene: TRBJ2-7; v_gene: TRBV28; abundance: NA; d_gene: TRBD1; CDR3nt: TGTGCCAGCAGTTCTGGCTATGGACAGGCCTACGAGCAGTACTTC; CDR3aa: CASSSGYGQAYEQYF
j_gene: TRBJ2-7; v_gene: TRBV7-2; abundance: NA; d_gene: TRBD2; CDR3nt: TGTGCCAGCAGCTTTAGCGGGAGTAACCCCCTCTACGAGCAGTACTTC; CDR3aa: CASSFSGSNPLYEQYF
j_gene: TRBJ2-2; v_gene: TRBV5-1; abundance: NA; d_gene: TRBD1; CDR3nt: TGCGCCAGCAGCCCGGAGACAGGGTCGAACACCGGGGAGCTGTTTTTT; CDR3aa: CASSPETGSNTGELFF
j_gene: TRBJ2-2; v_gene: TRBV5-1; abundance: few; d_gene: TRBD2; CDR3nt: TGCGCCAGCAGCGCACTAGCGGGAGCTTGGACCGGGGAGCTGTTTTTT; CDR3aa: CASSALAGAWTGELFF
j_gene: TRBJ1-2; v_gene: TRBV20-1; abundance: many; d_gene: TRBD1; CDR3nt: TGCAGTGCAAGGGACAGCCGTCTCTATGGCTACACCTTC; CDR3aa: CSARDSRLYGYTF
j_gene: TRBJ2-5; v_gene: TRBV10-2; abundance: NA; d_gene: NA; CDR3nt: TGCACCAGCAGTGAAACAGCACCCTATCGGGAGACCCAGTACTTC; CDR3aa: CTSSETAPYRETQYF
j_gene: TRBJ2-1; v_gene: TRBV23-1; abundance: few; d_gene: TRBD2; CDR3nt: TGCGCCAGCAGTTTAAGATGGCCAAGCGGGGAGACGGGGTATGAGCAGTTCTTC; CDR3aa: CASSLRWPSGETGYEQFF